Below are 18 T cell receptor beta chains sequenced from a single sample in a study of radiation and T cells in renal cell carcinoma. The table came from immunoSEQ multiplex PCR; TCRdb's copy has only in-frame clones and leaves some out. The data contain around 78,000 clones, roughly nine tenths of them singletons. Described time point: blood 4 weeks post-SBRT, at nephrectomy. Treatment denoted: 15 Gy SBRT to primary tumor, nephrectomy 4 weeks later. The sample here was blood, taken from a patient whose treatment included radiotherapy and nephrectomy. The receptors derive from a woman in her 70s with renal cell carcinoma.

This chain uses TRBV7-2 with TRBJ2-1; perhaps TRBD2 as D (6 bases). V was trimmed by 5 bases and J by 7 bases, leaving 15 bases between them. This CDR3 comprises 14 residues. Germline CDR1 reads SGHTA; CDR2 reads FQGNSA. CDR3 sequence reads: CASSVARGSNEQFF. The CDR3 DNA reads as TGTGCCAGCAGCGTTGCCCGGGGGTCTAATGAGCAGTTCTTC.

The chain has TRBV29-1 and TRBJ2-2; 7 nucleotides align to TRBD2. Looked up from germline, CDR1 is SQVTM and CDR2 is ANQGSEA. Germline trimming cut 7 bases from V and 4 bases from J; bases unmatched to any gene: 6. The CDR3 contains 13 residues. CDR3 amino acids: CSALAGPTGELFF. CDR3 sequence (DNA): TGCAGCGCCTTAGCGGGTCCCACCGGGGAGCTGTTTTTT.

The chain is built from TRBV7-2 and TRBJ2-3; TRBD2 matches at 15 bases. V gave up 2 bases and J gave up 4 bases; unmatched junction bases: 4. Germline lookup yields CDR1 SGHTA and CDR2 FQGNSA. This CDR3 is built from 17 residues. The CDR3 coding sequence is TGTGCCAGCAGCTTAAGAGGGACTAGCGGGGGGCCAGATACGCAGTATTTT. Its protein is CASSLRGTSGGPDTQYF.

The chain carries TRBV6-5 and TRBJ1-2; weak D call: TRBD1 (5 bases). The CDR3 has 14 amino acids. Trimming removed 0 bases at V and 4 bases at J, with 9 bases between. Germline values: CDR1 MNHEY, CDR2 SVGAGI. The CDR3 spells CASSYSRDGYGYTF. In nucleotides, the CDR3 is TGTGCCAGCAGTTACTCCCGGGACGGCTATGGCTACACCTTC.

The V gene is TRBV7-9, the J gene TRBJ2-1, with D possibly being TRBD1 (5 bases). The V gene lost 3 bases and the J gene lost 10 bases, with 10 bases spanning the gap. Germline V CDR1 and CDR2: SEHNR, FQNEAQ (reference sequence). The CDR3 contains 12 residues. The CDR3 DNA reads as TGTGCCAGCAGCTTGGGGCCCGGAGAGCAGTTCTTC. This encodes CASSLGPGEQFF. The full variable domain, its missing parts supplied by reference TRBV7-9 and TRBJ2-1, is DTGVSQNPRHKITKRGQNVTFRCDPISEHNRLYWYRQTLGQGPEFLTYFQNEAQLEKSRLLSDRFSAERPKGSFSTLEIQRTEQGDSAMYLCASSLGPGEQFFGPGTRLTVL.

This sequence joins TRBV6-5 and TRBJ2-2, with D possibly matching TRBD2 (6 bases). The CDR3 covers 15 residues. Germline CDR1 is MNHEY and CDR2 is SVGAGI. Deletions cut 6 bases from V and 4 bases from J, with 15 bases between. The CDR3 loop is CASSSGLSGTGELFF. Written as DNA, the CDR3 is TGTGCCAGCAGCTCGGGACTCTCGGGCACCGGGGAGCTGTTTTTT.

The V gene is TRBV7-3, the J gene TRBJ2-2; the match to TRBD1 covers 7 bases. The CDR3 loop spans 16 amino acids. The V gene's germline CDR1 is SGHTA and CDR2 FQGTGA. V shed 5 bases and J 0 bases; nucleotides not matched to a gene: 6. The CDR3, as DNA: TGTGCCAGCAGCCTCGCCGGGACAGCGAACACCGGGGAGCTGTTTTTT. This translates into CASSLAGTANTGELFF.

The chain carries TRBV7-2 and TRBJ1-1; 7 nucleotides line up with TRBD1. This CDR3 has 17 residues. After removal of 2 bases from V and 1 base from J, the junction contained 10 bases not matched to a gene. The germline gives CDR1 SGHTA, CDR2 FQGNSA. As DNA, the CDR3 is TGTGCCAGCAGCTTAAGAGGACAGGTAGGGACGAACACTGAAGCTTTCTTT. The encoded protein is CASSLRGQVGTNTEAFF.

This chain joins TRBV4-3 and TRBJ2-3; 12 nucleotides line up with TRBD2. This CDR3 spans 15 amino acids. Trimming took 2 bases from V and 6 from J; bases not matched to a gene: 3. Germline lookup yields CDR1 LGHNA and CDR2 YSLEER. The CDR3 DNA is TGCGCCAGCAGCCAACTAGCGGGGGGGCTGGATACGCAGTATTTT. Its protein is CASSQLAGGLDTQYF.

The chain employs TRBV15 and TRBJ2-3; D is unclear. Per germline, CDR1 LNHNV and CDR2 YYDKDF (reference sequence). Trimming took 1 base from V and 0 from J, leaving 11 bases between them. The CDR3 consists of 16 residues. CDR3 sequence: CATSRGTSYSTDTQYF. The CDR3 coding sequence is TGTGCCACCAGCAGAGGTACCAGTTATAGCACAGATACGCAGTATTTT.

The chain links TRBV5-1 to TRBJ2-3; 10 positions match TRBD2. With V trimmed by 2 bases and J by 1 base, 7 bases remained unmatched. The CDR3 has 17 amino acids. The germline CDR1 and CDR2 sequences are SGHRS and YFSETQ. CDR3 in DNA: TGCGCCAGCAGCTTCTCATCTCTAGCGGGGGGCACAGATACGCAGTATTTT. This gives the protein CASSFSSLAGGTDTQYF.

V gene TRBV4-1 combines with J gene TRBJ2-7; D is undetermined. This CDR3 spans 16 amino acids. Germline V gives CDR1 MGHRA, CDR2 YSYEKL. Trimming left V 4 bases short and J 2 bases short, with 18 bases between. The CDR3 protein is CASSPPHGLLTYEQYF. CDR3 bases: TGCGCCAGCAGCCCGCCCCATGGTCTCTTAACCTACGAGCAGTACTTC.

For the CDR3, the DNA is TGCAGCGCGATACGGGGGCCTGCTTTCTTT. Translation gives CSAIRGPAFF. This chain links TRBV29-1 with TRBJ1-1, with D tentatively TRBD1 (6 bases). This CDR3 comprises 10 residues. CDR1 SQVTM and CDR2 ANQGSEA come from the germline V gene. Trimming removed 7 bases at V and 11 bases at J, with 14 bases between.

The V gene is TRBV19, the J gene TRBJ1-5, with D possibly matching TRBD1 (5 bases). V was pared by 0 bases and J by 1 base, with 7 bases between. The length of the CDR3 is 15 residues. The germline CDR1 and CDR2 sequences are LNHDA and SQIVND (reference sequence). The CDR3, as DNA: TGTGCCAGTAGTATAGACGACAGCAGCAATCAGCCCCAGCATTTT. Protein sequence: CASSIDDSSNQPQHF.

The V and J genes are TRBV7-6 and TRBJ2-5; perhaps TRBD2 as D (6 bases). The CDR3 runs 14 residues. Germline V gene sequence: CDR1 SGHVS, CDR2 FNYEAQ. Trimming pared 1 base from V and 4 bases from J, leaving 10 bases between. The DNA for the CDR3 is TGTGCCAGCAGCTTAGTTTCCGGGGGAGAGACCCAGTACTTC. Translating gives CASSLVSGGETQYF.

A word on this clone: The sample has other DNA sequences that encode this CDR3 too. This rearrangement joins TRBV18 to TRBJ1-1; D not certain. Germline CDR1 is KGHSH and CDR2 is LQKENI. V shed 0 bases and J shed 0 bases, with 5 bases lying between them. The CDR3 has 14 amino acids. Here the CDR3 reads CASSPPSVNTEAFF. The CDR3 nucleotides are TGTGCCAGCTCACCACCGTCAGTGAACACTGAAGCTTTCTTT.

V gene TRBV7-6 combines with J gene TRBJ2-3; D unresolved. Germline CDR1 is SGHVS and CDR2 is FNYEAQ. V was clipped by 0 bases and J by 4 bases, with 14 bases between them. This CDR3 has 16 amino acids. As DNA, the CDR3 is TGTGCCAGCAGCTTAGCCCCCCCGGCAGCGCCAGATACGCAGTATTTT. Protein: CASSLAPPAAPDTQYF.

This clone turned up a few times. The chain couples TRBV4-1 to TRBJ2-2, with TRBD2 matching over 10 bases. The V segment lost 0 bases and the J segment 14 bases; nucleotides outside the gene matches: 3. The germline gives CDR1 MGHRA, CDR2 YSYEKL. The CDR3 runs 13 residues. The CDR3 coding sequence is TGCGCCAGCAGCCAAGAGAGCGGGGGGGCCCTGTTTTTT. It is translated as CASSQESGGALFF.